Shown below are 10 T cell receptor beta chains from a single sample sequenced in a study of immune evolution from preneoplasia to lung adenocarcinoma. TCRdb keeps only in-frame clones here, not all; method: immunoSEQ multiplex PCR. The table lists several thousand clones, about 86% of them singletons. The sample consisted of FFPE invasive lung adenocarcinoma tissue. The receptors originated from a person between 50 and 69 years old with lung adenocarcinoma.

This chain connects TRBV7-2 to TRBJ1-1; weak D call: TRBD1 (5 bases). Germline V CDR1 and CDR2: SGHTA, FQGNSA. V was shortened by 6 bases and J by 5 bases, with 16 bases between the two germline ends. This CDR3 region has 14 residues. This CDR3 reads CASRIQVTGTEAFF. CDR3 sequence (DNA): TGTGCCAGCAGAATACAGGTCACCGGGACTGAAGCTTTCTTT. Full variable domain (outside the CDR3, taken from reference TRBV7-2 and TRBJ1-1): GAGVSQSPSNKVTEKGKDVELRCDPISGHTALYWYRQSLGQGLEFLIYFQGNSAPDKSGLPSDRFSAERTGGSVSTLTIQRTQQEDSAVYLCASRIQVTGTEAFFGQGTRLTVV.

Turning to this clone: Relative to the germline gene, one junction end is altered; a read error may explain this. This rearrangement joins TRBV7-7 to TRBJ2-5; D remains ambiguous. The CDR3 runs 13 residues. CDR1 is SSHAT and CDR2 is FNYEAQ in the germline V gene (reference sequence). CDR3 sequence (DNA): TGTGCTAGCAGCTTAGCTCCCCGCGAGACCCAGTACTTC. Protein: CASSLAPRETQYF. Looking up the rest from reference TRBV7-7 and TRBJ2-5 gives the full variable domain: GAGVSQSPRYKVTKRGQDVTLRCDPISSHATLYWYQQALGQGPEFLTYFNYEAQPDKSGLPSDRFSAERPEGSISTLTIQRTEQRDSAMYRCASSLAPRETQYFGPGTRLLVL.

The chain employs TRBV12-2 and TRBJ2-3; the listed D gene, TRBD1, was not tested against the DNA. TRBV12-2 is a documented pseudogene. This CDR3 contains 16 residues. CDR3 nucleotide sequence: TGTGCAAGTCGCGTGGCCGACAGGGTGGGCACAGATACGCAGTATTTT. This codes for CASRVADRVGTDTQYF.

V usage is TRBV7-6 and J usage is TRBJ2-7, with D possibly matching TRBD1 (7 bases). The germline CDR1 and CDR2 sequences are SGHVS and FNYEAQ. This CDR3 spans 14 amino acids. V was cut by 5 bases and J by 9 bases, with 20 bases left in between. CDR3 in DNA: TGTGCCAGCAGCCCGGGGACAGAGAGGCGGGGGCAGTACTTC. Protein sequence: CASSPGTERRGQYF.

This clone was counted a few times. V gene TRBV16 combines with J gene TRBJ1-2, with 8 bases fitting TRBD1. This CDR3 contains 15 residues. V lost 0 bases to trimming and J lost 4 bases; unmatched junction nucleotides: 4. CDR1 and CDR2 from the germline V gene are KGHSY and FQNENV. The CDR3 reads CASSQSDRVIYGYTF. The CDR3 DNA follows: TGTGCCAGCAGCCAATCGGACAGGGTAATCTATGGCTACACCTTC.

This clone appeared once. The chain carries TRBV7-9 and TRBJ2-1; 8 positions agree with TRBD2. J was trimmed by 4 bases and V by 1 base; bases with no gene match: 6. Germline lookup yields CDR1 SEHNR and CDR2 FQNEAQ (reference sequence). The CDR3 loop spans 16 amino acids. CDR3 protein: CASSLGPAGDYNEQFF. The CDR3 region has the DNA TGTGCCAGCAGCTTAGGACCAGCGGGAGATTACAATGAGCAGTTCTTC. Based on the CDR3 plus reference TRBV7-9 and TRBJ2-1, the full variable domain is DTGVSQNPRHKITKRGQNVTFRCDPISEHNRLYWYRQTLGQGPEFLTYFQNEAQLEKSRLLSDRFSAERPKGSFSTLEIQRTEQGDSAMYLCASSLGPAGDYNEQFFGPGTRLTVL.

The chain is built from TRBV9 and TRBJ2-1; a possible D gene is TRBD1 (6 bases). CDR3 length equals 16 residues. V was shortened by 0 bases and J by 5 bases, with 15 bases between the two germline ends. CDR1 and CDR2 (germline): SGDLS, YYNGEE. The CDR3 reads CASSVEQGMANNEQFF. CDR3 sequence (DNA): TGTGCCAGCAGCGTAGAACAGGGTATGGCAAACAATGAGCAGTTCTTC.

For the CDR3, the DNA is TGTGCCAGCAGTCCCCAAGGTCAGTCCAGCAATCAGCCCCAGCATTTT. This codes for CASSPQGQSSNQPQHF. The V gene is TRBV28, the J gene TRBJ1-5; no clear D. CDR1 MDHEN and CDR2 SYDVKM come from the germline V gene. Between the trimmed V and J ends, which lost 5 bases and 1 base, there was a span of 15 bases. This CDR3 has 16 amino acids.

This clone has only one observation. The identical CDR3 is also encoded by other nucleotide sequences in the sample. The chain combines TRBV19 with TRBJ1-5; D is ambiguous. Per germline, CDR1 LNHDA and CDR2 SQIVND (reference sequence). The CDR3 is 13 residues long. With 6 bases removed from V and 7 bases from J, the gap between germline ends came to 13 bases. CDR3 region: CASSSWEGQPQHF. CDR3 in DNA: TGTGCCAGTAGCTCCTGGGAAGGACAGCCCCAGCATTTT.

V usage is TRBV6-1 and J usage is TRBJ2-2, with D perhaps matching TRBD1 (6 bases). The CDR3 runs 15 residues. Germline-derived CDR1 and CDR2 are MNHNS and SASEGT. Trimming removed 4 bases from V and 1 base from J, with 10 bases in between. The CDR3 here is CASSVRTVNTGELFF. CDR3 DNA sequence: TGTGCCAGCAGTGTAAGGACAGTGAACACCGGGGAGCTGTTTTTT.